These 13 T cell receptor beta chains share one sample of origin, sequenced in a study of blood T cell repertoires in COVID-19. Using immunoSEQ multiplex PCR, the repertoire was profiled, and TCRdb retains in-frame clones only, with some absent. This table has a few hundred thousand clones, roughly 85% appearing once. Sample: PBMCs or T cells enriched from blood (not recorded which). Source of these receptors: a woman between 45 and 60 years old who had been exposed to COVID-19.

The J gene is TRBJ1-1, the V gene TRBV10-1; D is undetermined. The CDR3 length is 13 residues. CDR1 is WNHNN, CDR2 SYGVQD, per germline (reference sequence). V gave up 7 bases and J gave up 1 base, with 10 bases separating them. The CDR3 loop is CASTREGNTEAFF. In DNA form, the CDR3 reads TGCGCCAGCACGAGGGAGGGGAACACTGAAGCTTTCTTT.

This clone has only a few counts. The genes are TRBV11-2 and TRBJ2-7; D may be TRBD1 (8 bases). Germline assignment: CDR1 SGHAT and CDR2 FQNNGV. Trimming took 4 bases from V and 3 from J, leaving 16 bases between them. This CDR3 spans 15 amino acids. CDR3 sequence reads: CASSSSGTGIYEQYF. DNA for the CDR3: TGTGCCAGCAGCTCCAGCGGGACAGGTATCTACGAGCAGTACTTC.

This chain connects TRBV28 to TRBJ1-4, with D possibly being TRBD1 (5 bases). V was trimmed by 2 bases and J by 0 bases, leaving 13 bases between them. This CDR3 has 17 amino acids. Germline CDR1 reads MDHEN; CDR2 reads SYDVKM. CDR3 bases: TGTGCCAGCAGTTTAGCCTCAGGGTTTGCAACTAATGAAAAACTGTTTTTT. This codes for CASSLASGFATNEKLFF. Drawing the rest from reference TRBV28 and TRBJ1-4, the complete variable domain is DVKVTQSSRYLVKRTGEKVFLECVQDMDHENMFWYRQDPGLGLRLIYFSYDVKMKEKGDIPEGYSVSREKKERFSLILESASTNQTSMYLCASSLASGFATNEKLFFGSGTQLSVL.

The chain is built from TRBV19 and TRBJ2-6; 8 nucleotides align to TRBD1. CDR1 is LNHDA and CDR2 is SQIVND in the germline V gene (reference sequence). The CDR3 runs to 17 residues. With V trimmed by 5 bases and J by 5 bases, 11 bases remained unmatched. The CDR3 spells CASSSTRTGLRANVLTF. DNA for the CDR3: TGTGCCAGTAGTTCCACGAGGACAGGGTTAAGGGCCAACGTCCTGACTTTC.

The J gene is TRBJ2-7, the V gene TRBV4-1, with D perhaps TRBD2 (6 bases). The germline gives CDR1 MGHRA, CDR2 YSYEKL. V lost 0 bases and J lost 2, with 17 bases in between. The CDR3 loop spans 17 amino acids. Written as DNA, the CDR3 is TGCGCCAGCAGCCAAGACCCTCCGGAGGGTGAAGCCTACGAGCAGTACTTC. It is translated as CASSQDPPEGEAYEQYF.

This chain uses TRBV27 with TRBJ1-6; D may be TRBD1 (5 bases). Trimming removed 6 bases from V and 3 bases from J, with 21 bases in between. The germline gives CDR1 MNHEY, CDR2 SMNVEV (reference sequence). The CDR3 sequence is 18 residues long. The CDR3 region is CASRGGGLVDFYNSPLHF. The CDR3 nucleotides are TGTGCCAGCAGGGGCGGGGGATTAGTCGACTTCTATAATTCACCCCTCCACTTT.

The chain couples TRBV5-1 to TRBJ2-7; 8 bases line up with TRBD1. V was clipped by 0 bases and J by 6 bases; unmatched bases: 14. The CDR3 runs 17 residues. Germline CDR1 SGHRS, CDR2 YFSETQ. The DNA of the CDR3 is TGCGCCAGCAGCTTGGTCCCGGACAGGGCCCCTTACGGCGAGCAGTACTTC. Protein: CASSLVPDRAPYGEQYF.

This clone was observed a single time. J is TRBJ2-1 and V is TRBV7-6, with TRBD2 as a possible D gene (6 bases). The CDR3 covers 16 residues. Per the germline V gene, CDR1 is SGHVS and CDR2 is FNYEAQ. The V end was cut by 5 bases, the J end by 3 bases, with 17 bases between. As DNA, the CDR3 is TGTGCCAGCAGCCCACAGGAGGGTTGGATCTACAATGAGCAGTTCTTC. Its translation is CASSPQEGWIYNEQFF.

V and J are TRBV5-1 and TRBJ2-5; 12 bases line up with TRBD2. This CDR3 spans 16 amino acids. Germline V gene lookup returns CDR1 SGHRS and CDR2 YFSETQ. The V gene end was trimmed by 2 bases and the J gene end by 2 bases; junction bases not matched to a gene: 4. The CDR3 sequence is CASSLNLAGGQETQYF. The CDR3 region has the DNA TGCGCCAGCAGCTTAAACCTAGCGGGGGGGCAAGAGACCCAGTACTTC. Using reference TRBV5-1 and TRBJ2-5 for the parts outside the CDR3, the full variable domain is KAGVTQTPRYLIKTRGQQVTLSCSPISGHRSVSWYQQTPGQGLQFLFEYFSETQRNKGNFPGRFSGRQFSNSRSEMNVSTLELGDSALYLCASSLNLAGGQETQYFGPGTRLLVL.

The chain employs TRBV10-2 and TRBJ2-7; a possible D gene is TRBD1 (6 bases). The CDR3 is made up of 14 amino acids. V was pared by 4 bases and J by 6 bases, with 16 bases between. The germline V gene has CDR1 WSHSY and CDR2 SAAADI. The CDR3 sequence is CASSVQAGASEQYF. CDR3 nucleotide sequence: TGCGCCAGCAGTGTTCAAGCAGGGGCCAGCGAGCAGTACTTC.

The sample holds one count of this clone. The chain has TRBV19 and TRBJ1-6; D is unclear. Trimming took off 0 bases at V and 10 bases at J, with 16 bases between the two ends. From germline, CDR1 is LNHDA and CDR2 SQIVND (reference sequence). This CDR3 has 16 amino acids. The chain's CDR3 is CASSIDPVRGASPLHF. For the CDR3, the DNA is TGTGCCAGTAGTATAGATCCGGTCCGAGGCGCCTCACCCCTCCACTTT.

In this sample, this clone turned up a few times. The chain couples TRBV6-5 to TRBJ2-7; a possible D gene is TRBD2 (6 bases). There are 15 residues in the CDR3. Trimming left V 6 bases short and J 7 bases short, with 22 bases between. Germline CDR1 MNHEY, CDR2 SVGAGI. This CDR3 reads CASSLKGTEGREQYF. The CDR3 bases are TGTGCCAGCAGCCTAAAGGGGACGGAGGGAAGGGAGCAGTACTTC.

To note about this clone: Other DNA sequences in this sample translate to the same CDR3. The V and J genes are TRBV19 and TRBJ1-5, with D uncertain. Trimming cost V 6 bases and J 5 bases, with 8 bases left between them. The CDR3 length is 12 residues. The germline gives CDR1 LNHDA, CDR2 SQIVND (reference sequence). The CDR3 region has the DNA TGTGCCAGTAGGGGAGGGTATCAGCCCCAGCATTTT. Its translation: CASRGGYQPQHF.